This TCR beta chain was sequenced during a study of identical twins. This clonotype was seen more than once but under ten times. J was trimmed by 3 bases and V by 4 bases; bases with no gene match: 6. The germline gives CDR1 SEHNR, CDR2 FQNEAQ (reference sequence). This CDR3 contains 16 residues. MiXCR was run by TCRdb on the 5' RACE reads, yielding one entry per CDR3 protein. The table has 400,000 to 550,000 distinct CDR3 sequences, more than 20% seen once. This sample was also put to use in a study of T cells expressing NK-cell markers.

This receptor was taken from a woman in her late teens or twenties in good health. The sample was CD4+ T cells sorted from blood. The rearrangement joins TRBV7-9 to TRBJ2-2, with 9 bases identical to TRBD2. CDR3 bases: TGTGCCAGCAGCTCTAGCGGGGAGATATACACCGGGGAGCTGTTTTTT. Amino acid sequence: CASSSSGEIYTGELFF. Filled out from reference TRBV7-9 and TRBJ2-2, the complete variable domain reads DTGVSQNPRHKITKRGQNVTFRCDPISEHNRLYWYRQTLGQGPEFLTYFQNEAQLEKSRLLSDRFSAERPKGSFSTLEIQRTEQGDSAMYLCASSSSGEIYTGELFFGEGSRLTVL.